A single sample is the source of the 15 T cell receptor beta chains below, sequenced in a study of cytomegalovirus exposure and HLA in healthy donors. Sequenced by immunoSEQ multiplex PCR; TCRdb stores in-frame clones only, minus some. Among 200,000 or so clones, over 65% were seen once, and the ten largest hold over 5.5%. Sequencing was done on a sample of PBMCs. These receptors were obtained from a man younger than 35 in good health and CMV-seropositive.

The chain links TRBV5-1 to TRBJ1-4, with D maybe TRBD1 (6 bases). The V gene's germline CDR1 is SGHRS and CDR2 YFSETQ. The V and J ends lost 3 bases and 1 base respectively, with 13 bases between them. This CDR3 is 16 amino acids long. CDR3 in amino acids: CASSSQGTGTNEKLFF. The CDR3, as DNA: TGCGCCAGCAGCTCACAGGGTACGGGAACTAATGAAAAACTGTTTTTT.

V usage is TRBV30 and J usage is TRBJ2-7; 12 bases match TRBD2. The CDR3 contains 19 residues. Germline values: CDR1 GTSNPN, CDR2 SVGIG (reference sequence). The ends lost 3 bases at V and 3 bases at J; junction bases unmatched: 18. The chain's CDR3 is CAWSRRRSSGRANIYEQYF. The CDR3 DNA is TGTGCCTGGAGCCGGAGGAGGTCTAGCGGGAGGGCCAATATCTACGAGCAGTACTTC.

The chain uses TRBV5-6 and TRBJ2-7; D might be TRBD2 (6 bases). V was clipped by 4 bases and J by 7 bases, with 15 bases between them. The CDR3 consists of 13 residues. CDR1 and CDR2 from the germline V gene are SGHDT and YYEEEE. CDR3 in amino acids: CASSMGLAVEQYF. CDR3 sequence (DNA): TGTGCCAGCAGCATGGGACTCGCCGTGGAGCAGTACTTC.

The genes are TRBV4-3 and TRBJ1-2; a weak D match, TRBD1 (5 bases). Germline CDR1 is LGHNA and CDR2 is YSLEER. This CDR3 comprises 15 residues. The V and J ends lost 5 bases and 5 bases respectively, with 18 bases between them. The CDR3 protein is CASSSDSDGGYGYTF. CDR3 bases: TGCGCCAGCAGCTCAGATAGCGACGGGGGATATGGCTACACCTTC.

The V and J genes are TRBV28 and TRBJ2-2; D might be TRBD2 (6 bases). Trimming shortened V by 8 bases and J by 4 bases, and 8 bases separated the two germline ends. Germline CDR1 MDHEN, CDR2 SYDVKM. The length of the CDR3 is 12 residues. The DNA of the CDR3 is TGTGCCAGCCAGGGAGGCACCGGGGAGCTGTTTTTT. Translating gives CASQGGTGELFF.

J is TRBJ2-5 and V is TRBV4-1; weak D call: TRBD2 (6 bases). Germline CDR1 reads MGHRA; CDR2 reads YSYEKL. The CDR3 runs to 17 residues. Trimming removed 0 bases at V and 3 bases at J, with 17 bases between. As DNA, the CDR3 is TGCGCCAGCAGCCAAGATGGGCCGGGGGTCGTAGAAGAGACCCAGTACTTC. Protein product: CASSQDGPGVVEETQYF.

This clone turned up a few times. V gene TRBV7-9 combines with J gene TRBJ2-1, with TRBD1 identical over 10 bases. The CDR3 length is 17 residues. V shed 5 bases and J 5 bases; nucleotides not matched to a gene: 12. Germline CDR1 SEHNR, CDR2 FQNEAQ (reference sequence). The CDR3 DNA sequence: TGTGCCAGCAGCCCTAAATGGACAGGGGGGAGCAACAATGAGCAGTTCTTC. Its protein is CASSPKWTGGSNNEQFF.

The CDR3 DNA follows: TGTGCCAGCAGCTCCCGACAGGGATGGGACACTGAAGCTTTCTTT. Residues: CASSSRQGWDTEAFF. The chain couples TRBV7-3 to TRBJ1-1; TRBD1 aligns across 7 bases. Germline V gene lookup returns CDR1 SGHTA and CDR2 FQGTGA. This CDR3 has 15 amino acids. J was trimmed by 3 bases and V by 4 bases; bases with no gene match: 8.

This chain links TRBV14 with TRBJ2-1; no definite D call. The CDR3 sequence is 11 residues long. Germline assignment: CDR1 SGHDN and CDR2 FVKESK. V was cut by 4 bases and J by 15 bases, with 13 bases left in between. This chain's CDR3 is CASSLGFHWFF. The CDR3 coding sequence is TGTGCCAGCAGCCTGGGCTTCCACTGGTTCTTC.

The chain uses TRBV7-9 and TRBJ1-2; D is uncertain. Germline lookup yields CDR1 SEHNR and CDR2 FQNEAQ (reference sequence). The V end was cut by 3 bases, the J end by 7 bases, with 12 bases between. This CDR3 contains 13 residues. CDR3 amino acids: CASSFELPLGYTF. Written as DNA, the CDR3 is TGTGCCAGCAGCTTTGAACTGCCCCTTGGCTACACCTTC.

CDR3 protein: CASSEPGTASTDTQYF. As DNA, the CDR3 is TGTGCCAGCAGTGAACCAGGGACAGCCAGCACAGATACGCAGTATTTT. This chain connects TRBV25-1 to TRBJ2-3; 7 nucleotides align to TRBD1. Looked up from germline, CDR1 is MGHDK and CDR2 is SYGVNS. The trim removed 2 bases at V and 0 bases at J, leaving 5 bases unmatched. The CDR3 runs to 16 residues.

CDR3 region: CAWSVRGGGEQFF. CDR3 coding DNA: TGTGCCTGGAGTGTACGAGGCGGGGGTGAGCAGTTCTTC. The genes are TRBV30 and TRBJ2-1; 7 bases agree with TRBD2. This CDR3 region has 13 residues. CDR1 and CDR2 from the germline V gene are GTSNPN and SVGIG (reference sequence). Germline trimming cut 0 bases from V and 9 bases from J; bases unmatched to any gene: 5.

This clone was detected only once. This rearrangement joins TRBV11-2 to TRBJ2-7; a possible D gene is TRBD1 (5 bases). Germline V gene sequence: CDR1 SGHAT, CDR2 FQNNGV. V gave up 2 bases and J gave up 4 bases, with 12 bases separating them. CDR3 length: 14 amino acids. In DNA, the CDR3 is TGTGCCAGCAGCTTACAGGGTGATGTATACGAGCAGTACTTC. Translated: CASSLQGDVYEQYF.

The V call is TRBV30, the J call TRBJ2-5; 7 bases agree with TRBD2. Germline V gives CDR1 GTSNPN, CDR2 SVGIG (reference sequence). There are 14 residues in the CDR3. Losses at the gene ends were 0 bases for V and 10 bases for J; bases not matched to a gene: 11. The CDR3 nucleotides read TGTGCCTGGAGTGTTCGACCTGGGGGGGGAAACCAGTACTTC. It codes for CAWSVRPGGGNQYF.

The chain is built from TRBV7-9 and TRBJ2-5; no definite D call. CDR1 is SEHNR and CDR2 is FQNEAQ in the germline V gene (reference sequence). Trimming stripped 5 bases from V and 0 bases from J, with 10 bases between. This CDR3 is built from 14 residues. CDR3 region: CASSAVAYQETQYF. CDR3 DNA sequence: TGTGCCAGCAGCGCGGTCGCATACCAAGAGACCCAGTACTTC.